These T cell receptor beta chains were read from a single sample in a study of T cells in Graves' hyperthyroidism and ophthalmopathy. A single record per CDR3 protein comes from TCRdb applying MiXCR to the multiplex PCR reads. In the table there are some 440,000 distinct CDR3 sequences, about 15% of which are singletons. The sequenced sample was blood. Every receptor here comes from a woman aged 18-29 years with Graves' hyperthyroidism. CDR3s include the opening cysteine and the closing phenylalanine or tryptophan. D genes are given only for firm matches. Rows give clone size only sometimes, using once, few, many, or a class for an expanded clone.

abundance: many; j_gene: TRBJ2-1; v_gene: TRBV11-2; d_gene: NA; CDR3nt: TGTGCCAGCAGCTTACAGTACAATGAGCAGTTCTTC; CDR3aa: CASSLQYNEQFF
abundance: many; j_gene: TRBJ2-7; v_gene: TRBV24-1; d_gene: TRBD2; CDR3nt: TGTGCCACCAGTGATTCTAGCGGGAGAATGTACGAGCAGTACTTC; CDR3aa: CATSDSSGRMYEQYF
abundance: few; j_gene: TRBJ1-4; v_gene: TRBV13; d_gene: NA; CDR3nt: TGTGCCAGCAGCGTACAGGGATCTGAAAAACTGTTTTTT; CDR3aa: CASSVQGSEKLFF
abundance: many; j_gene: TRBJ1-1; v_gene: TRBV6-2/TRBV6-3; d_gene: NA; CDR3nt: TGTGCCAGCAGTTTCGTCGTGACCGAAGCTTTCTTT; CDR3aa: CASSFVVTEAFF
abundance: many; j_gene: TRBJ1-3; v_gene: TRBV6-1; d_gene: NA; CDR3nt: TGTGCCAGCAGTTCCGGGACCCTCTCTGGAAACACCATATATTTT; CDR3aa: CASSSGTLSGNTIYF
abundance: NA; j_gene: TRBJ1-5; v_gene: TRBV19; d_gene: TRBD1; CDR3nt: TGTGCCAGTAAGATTTCCCGGGGACAGATAAATCAGCCCCAGCATTTT; CDR3aa: CASKISRGQINQPQHF
abundance: many; j_gene: TRBJ1-1; v_gene: TRBV9; d_gene: NA; CDR3nt: TGTGCCAGCAGCGGCGGTACCACTGCTAGGGCTTTCTTT; CDR3aa: CASSGGTTARAFF
abundance: few; j_gene: TRBJ1-1; v_gene: TRBV29-1; d_gene: NA; CDR3nt: TGCAGCGTTGATATTGGGGAGTGGGGGACTGAAGCTTTCTTT; CDR3aa: CSVDIGEWGTEAFF
abundance: many; j_gene: TRBJ1-4; v_gene: TRBV20-1; d_gene: NA; CDR3nt: TGCAGTGCTTACCCTGCAACTAATGAAAAACTGTTTTTT; CDR3aa: CSAYPATNEKLFF
abundance: many; j_gene: TRBJ2-3; v_gene: TRBV27; d_gene: TRBD2; CDR3nt: TGTGCCAGCAGTCCCCCGGGACTAGCGGATAGCACAGATACGCAGTATTTT; CDR3aa: CASSPPGLADSTDTQYF
abundance: few; j_gene: TRBJ1-5; v_gene: TRBV6-2/TRBV6-3; d_gene: NA; CDR3nt: TGTGCCAGCAGTTACGGGACGGCTAATCAGCCCCAGCATTTT; CDR3aa: CASSYGTANQPQHF
abundance: many; j_gene: TRBJ2-7; v_gene: TRBV28; d_gene: NA; CDR3nt: TGTGCCAGCAGCCTAACAGGGATGTACGAGCAGTACTTC; CDR3aa: CASSLTGMYEQYF
abundance: few; j_gene: TRBJ1-1; v_gene: TRBV11-1; d_gene: NA; CDR3nt: TGTGCCAGCAGCTTTCCTCAACCCAGGAACACTGAAGCTTTCTTT; CDR3aa: CASSFPQPRNTEAFF
abundance: NA; j_gene: TRBJ2-3; v_gene: TRBV19; d_gene: NA; CDR3nt: TGTGCCAGTAGTCTCGGTGGACCAGGGGCGACAGATACGCAGTATTTT; CDR3aa: CASSLGGPGATDTQYF
abundance: few; j_gene: TRBJ1-1; v_gene: TRBV19; d_gene: NA; CDR3nt: TGTGCCAGTAGTATTTTAACGGGAAACACTGAAGCTTTCTTT; CDR3aa: CASSILTGNTEAFF
abundance: NA; j_gene: TRBJ2-2; v_gene: TRBV3-1; d_gene: NA; CDR3nt: TGTGCCAGCAGCCCCCCTGCCGCAGGCACCGGGGAGCTGTTTTTT; CDR3aa: CASSPPAAGTGELFF